The T cell receptor (beta chain) under discussion was sequenced for a study of siplizumab effects on memory and regulatory T cells. Study findings and constraints: The majority of clones, roughly 80-95% of proliferating CD4+ or CD8+ clones, lacked an assignable naive or memory phenotype.

This CDR3 contains 12 residues. V dropped 3 bases and J dropped 11 bases, with 13 bases sitting between them. CDR1 and CDR2 (germline): LNHDA, SQIVND (reference sequence). Repertoires were generated with immunoSEQ multiplex PCR, while TCRdb's copy carries only in-frame clones and drops some. This table holds more than 85,000 clones, 75% to 95% found once. Comments on this clone: Its antigen is currently unknown.

This TCR was sampled from a human donor in good health. Some clones in this sample may be carry-over from other donors' samples. The sample taken for sequencing was CD4+ T cells sorted from blood. The chain uses TRBV19 and TRBJ1-1; D perhaps matches TRBD1 (5 bases). This CDR3 reads CASSITGGNAFF. DNA of the CDR3: TGTGCCAGTAGTATTACCGGGGGTAATGCTTTCTTT.